Below, 25 T cell receptor beta chains from the same sample are listed, as sequenced in a study of identical twins (TCRdb year 2016). Library preparation employed 5' RACE. These reads were obtained on an Illumina HiSeq 2000. The raw public reads went through TCRdb reprocessing: fastp at Q25, MiXCR clone calling, in-frame beta chains kept. Rows merge per CDR3 protein into single entries with the most common DNA and genes. The sample table shows hundreds of thousands of distinct CDR3 sequences, and more than 6.5% are seen once. The top ten constitute over 2% of the sample. These data were likewise used in another study, on yellow fever vaccine responses in identical twins.

The material sequenced was memory (CD45RO+) T cells sorted from blood. The cell subset or site label corresponds to: CD45RO+ enriched T cells. These receptors were obtained from a woman under 30 in good health.

The gene calls are TRBV28 and TRBJ1-2, with 8 nucleotides matching TRBD1. The trim removed 2 bases at V and 7 bases at J, leaving 3 bases unmatched. Germline V gene data show CDR1 as MDHEN and CDR2 as SYDVKM. The CDR3 runs to 13 residues. Here the CDR3 DNA reads TGTGCCAGCAGTTTAGCAGGGGGCCTTGGCTACACCTTC. This codes for CASSLAGGLGYTF.

This clonotype was observed many times. The chain employs TRBV9 and TRBJ2-5; no clear D. Looked up from germline, CDR1 is SGDLS and CDR2 is YYNGEE. Between the trimmed V and J ends, which lost 0 bases and 1 base, there was a span of 7 bases. This CDR3 comprises 14 residues. The CDR3 sequence: CASSVDPFQETQYF. In DNA, the CDR3 is TGTGCCAGCAGCGTAGACCCTTTCCAAGAGACCCAGTACTTC.

This clonotype was recorded at least ten times. The chain joins TRBV11-2 to TRBJ1-4, with D hard to call. Per the germline V gene, CDR1 is SGHAT and CDR2 is FQNNGV. The V gene lost 0 bases and the J gene lost 8 bases, with 25 bases spanning the gap. The CDR3 has 19 amino acids. Here the CDR3 DNA reads TGTGCCAGCAGCTTAGATCAAGGGTCTTACCTCATGCGGAAGGAAAAACTGTTTTTT. This codes for CASSLDQGSYLMRKEKLFF.

The chain is built from TRBV6-1 and TRBJ2-3; a weak D match, TRBD1 (5 bases). V was pared by 5 bases and J by 6 bases, with 12 bases between. This CDR3 is built from 13 residues. CDR1 MNHNS and CDR2 SASEGT come from the germline V gene. This CDR3 reads CASSRGFSDTQYF. The CDR3 DNA is TGTGCCAGCAGTAGGGGTTTTAGTGATACGCAGTATTTT.

This clonotype has a count of ten or more. The rearrangement links TRBV2 to TRBJ2-3; 7 positions agree with TRBD2. The CDR3 sequence is 13 residues long. The trim removed 7 bases at V and 2 bases at J, leaving 3 bases unmatched. Germline loops: CDR1 SNHLY, CDR2 FYNNEI. CDR3 nucleotides: TGTGCCAGCAAGCGGGATATCACAGATACGCAGTATTTT. Protein: CASKRDITDTQYF.

Notes on this clonotype: Because it lacks the conserved phenylalanine or tryptophan at the end, this CDR3 is likely a read error. The rearrangement joins TRBV5-1 to TRBJ2-3; D uncertain. CDR1 is SGHRS and CDR2 is YFSETQ in the germline V gene. The CDR3 is made up of 14 amino acids. Trimming took off 4 bases at V and 7 bases at J, with 16 bases between the two ends. The CDR3 nucleotides are TGCGCCAGCAGCGCGAACATGCCCCCTCATACGCAGTATCTT. Its protein is CASSANMPPHTQYL.

This clonotype has only a few counts. The genes are TRBV12-3 or TRBV12-4 and TRBJ2-1; D remains unclear. V gave up 3 bases and J gave up 9 bases, with 9 bases separating them. The CDR3 covers 12 residues. CDR3 amino acids: CASSLGFTEQFF. The DNA of the CDR3 is TGTGCCAGCAGTTTGGGATTCACTGAGCAGTTCTTC.

There are many counts of this clonotype. The rearrangement uses TRBV20-1 and TRBJ1-5; D unresolved. The V gene's germline CDR1 is DFQATT and CDR2 SNEGSKA (reference sequence). The CDR3 spans 15 residues. V lost 5 bases and J 0 bases, leaving 14 bases between the germline ends. The CDR3 reads CSAGDGDYSNQPQHF. The CDR3 region has the DNA TGCAGTGCTGGTGACGGGGATTATAGCAATCAGCCCCAGCATTTT.

This sequence joins TRBV6-4 and TRBJ2-3, with 8 nucleotides matching TRBD2. Germline V gives CDR1 MRHNA, CDR2 SNTAGT. CDR3 length: 15 amino acids. Germline trimming cut 0 bases from V and 2 bases from J; bases unmatched to any gene: 1. The DNA for the CDR3 is TGTGCCAGCAGTGACTCGACTAGCGCCACAGATACGCAGTATTTT. Its protein product is CASSDSTSATDTQYF.

The J gene is TRBJ2-2, the V gene TRBV5-5; D unclear. In germline, CDR1 is SGHKS, CDR2 YYEKEE (reference sequence). The V and J ends lost 5 bases and 2 bases respectively, with 7 bases between them. The CDR3 spans 13 residues. CDR3 in DNA: TGTGCCAGCAGACCACCAAACACCGGGGAGCTGTTTTTT. Encoded protein: CASRPPNTGELFF.

This clonotype was detected a few times. The chain joins TRBV20-1 to TRBJ2-2; 13 bases agree with TRBD2. Per the germline V gene, CDR1 is DFQATT and CDR2 is SNEGSKA (reference sequence). Trimming took 3 bases from V and 7 from J; bases not matched to a gene: 8. CDR3 length: 16 amino acids. The CDR3 is CSASAGTSGVGGELFF. In DNA, the CDR3 is TGCAGTGCTAGTGCCGGGACTAGCGGGGTTGGCGGGGAGCTGTTTTTT.

The gene calls are TRBV7-8 and TRBJ2-7, with 10 bases fitting TRBD2. The CDR3 spans 15 residues. From germline, CDR1 is SGHVS and CDR2 FQNEAQ. V lost 10 bases to trimming and J lost 7 bases; unmatched junction nucleotides: 16. The CDR3 is CATSASLAGVGEQYF. CDR3 DNA: TGTGCCACCTCCGCTTCCCTAGCGGGAGTGGGAGAGCAGTACTTC.

This rearrangement joins TRBV7-9 to TRBJ2-7; TRBD1 matches at 7 bases. Germline CDR1 reads SEHNR; CDR2 reads FQNEAQ (reference sequence). Trimming at V came to 4 bases and at J to 4 bases, leaving 7 bases not matched to a gene. CDR3 length: 14 amino acids. DNA of the CDR3: TGTGCCAGCAGCTCAGAGACAGGGTCTTACGAGCAGTACGTC. It codes for CASSSETGSYEQYV.

J is TRBJ2-5 and V is TRBV28; D is perhaps TRBD1 (5 bases). CDR1 is MDHEN, CDR2 SYDVKM, per germline. V gave up 7 bases and J gave up 5 bases, with 14 bases separating them. CDR3 size: 13 residues. The CDR3, as DNA: TGTGCCAGCACCTCGACAGATAGGGAGACCCAGTACTTC. Translated: CASTSTDRETQYF.

This clonotype occurred many times. CDR3 DNA: TGTGCCAGCAGCCCGGACGTATACTCTGGAAACACCATATATTTT. It specifies CASSPDVYSGNTIYF. The chain employs TRBV7-9 and TRBJ1-3; no firm D call. Germline CDR1 SEHNR, CDR2 FQNEAQ (reference sequence). This CDR3 is 15 amino acids long. V was pared by 5 bases and J by 0 bases, with 11 bases between.

The V call is TRBV3-1, the J call TRBJ2-3; D may be TRBD1 (5 bases). Per germline, CDR1 LGHDT and CDR2 YNNKEL (reference sequence). There are 17 residues in the CDR3. The V gene lost 0 bases and the J gene lost 6 bases, with 19 bases spanning the gap. CDR3: CASSQEATIQKGDTQYF. In DNA, the CDR3 is TGTGCCAGCAGCCAAGAAGCCACTATCCAGAAGGGGGATACGCAGTATTTT.

This clonotype was recorded many times. The gene calls are TRBV12-3 or TRBV12-4 and TRBJ2-2; no firm D call. The germline V and J ends were trimmed by 2 bases and 7 bases, with 11 bases remaining between them. The CDR3 has 14 residues. CDR3 residues: CASSLWLNIGELFF. The CDR3 DNA sequence: TGTGCCAGCAGTTTATGGCTAAATATCGGGGAGCTGTTTTTT.

V is TRBV10-3 and J is TRBJ1-4, with D hard to call. CDR1 is ENHRY and CDR2 is SYGVKD in the germline V gene. V dropped 0 bases and J dropped 0 bases, with 5 bases sitting between them. This CDR3 contains 15 residues. The CDR3 reads CAISESEPTNEKLFF. The CDR3 nucleotides are TGTGCCATCAGTGAGTCGGAACCAACTAATGAAAAACTGTTTTTT.

J is TRBJ2-5 and V is TRBV18; unclear D gene. The length of the CDR3 is 14 residues. Trimming removed 0 bases from V and 1 base from J, with 6 bases in between. The germline V gene encodes CDR1 KGHSH and CDR2 LQKENI. The CDR3 region is CASSPPISQETQYF. DNA for the CDR3: TGTGCCAGCTCACCACCGATTAGCCAAGAGACCCAGTACTTC.

The CDR3 sequence is CASSYRQGYNEQFF. CDR3 DNA: TGTGCCAGCAGTTACCGGCAGGGATACAATGAGCAGTTCTTC. The V gene is TRBV6-5, the J gene TRBJ2-1; tentative D call: TRBD1 (5 bases). Germline CDR1 reads MNHEY; CDR2 reads SVGAGI. With 2 bases removed from V and 4 bases from J, the gap between germline ends came to 9 bases. This CDR3 is 14 amino acids long.

Many counts were recorded for this clonotype. The J gene is TRBJ1-5, the V gene TRBV7-8, with a possible D match to TRBD1 (5 bases). The CDR3 is 13 amino acids. V lost 3 bases and J lost 9, with 12 bases in between. Germline assignment: CDR1 SGHVS and CDR2 FQNEAQ. The CDR3 here is CASSFGDLRPQHF. Written as DNA, the CDR3 is TGTGCCAGCAGCTTCGGGGACCTGAGGCCCCAGCATTTT.

V is TRBV29-1 and J is TRBJ2-7, with 7 bases fitting TRBD2. Germline values: CDR1 SQVTM, CDR2 ANQGSEA. The CDR3 loop spans 13 amino acids. V was clipped by 4 bases and J by 5 bases; unmatched bases: 8. The CDR3 DNA reads TGCAGCGTTGCGCGGGAGCCGAGGAACGAGCAGTACTTC. Translating it yields CSVAREPRNEQYF.

The chain employs TRBV7-6 and TRBJ2-1, with 8 bases that match TRBD2. Germline trimming cut 2 bases from V and 0 bases from J; bases unmatched to any gene: 12. The CDR3 is 19 residues long. The germline V gene has CDR1 SGHVS and CDR2 FNYEAQ. The CDR3 loop is CASSLRLAGLISSYNEQFF. The CDR3 DNA sequence: TGTGCCAGCAGCTTAAGGCTAGCGGGTTTAATAAGCTCCTACAATGAGCAGTTCTTC.

This rearrangement joins TRBV7-8 to TRBJ2-1, with a possible D match to TRBD2 (7 bases). The CDR3 has 14 residues. CDR1 SGHVS and CDR2 FQNEAQ come from the germline V gene. V dropped 0 bases and J dropped 10 bases, with 13 bases sitting between them. The CDR3 region is CASSLATGGQEQFF. CDR3 nucleotides: TGTGCCAGCAGCTTAGCAACCGGGGGGCAGGAGCAGTTCTTC.

The table lists this clonotype with many counts. The J gene is TRBJ1-2, the V gene TRBV5-1, with D unclear. V lost 1 base and J 3 bases, leaving 7 bases between the germline ends. The CDR3 sequence is 13 residues long. Germline CDR1 is SGHRS and CDR2 is YFSETQ. CDR3: CASSLHSDYGYTF. CDR3 nucleotides: TGCGCCAGCAGCTTGCACAGCGACTATGGCTACACCTTC.